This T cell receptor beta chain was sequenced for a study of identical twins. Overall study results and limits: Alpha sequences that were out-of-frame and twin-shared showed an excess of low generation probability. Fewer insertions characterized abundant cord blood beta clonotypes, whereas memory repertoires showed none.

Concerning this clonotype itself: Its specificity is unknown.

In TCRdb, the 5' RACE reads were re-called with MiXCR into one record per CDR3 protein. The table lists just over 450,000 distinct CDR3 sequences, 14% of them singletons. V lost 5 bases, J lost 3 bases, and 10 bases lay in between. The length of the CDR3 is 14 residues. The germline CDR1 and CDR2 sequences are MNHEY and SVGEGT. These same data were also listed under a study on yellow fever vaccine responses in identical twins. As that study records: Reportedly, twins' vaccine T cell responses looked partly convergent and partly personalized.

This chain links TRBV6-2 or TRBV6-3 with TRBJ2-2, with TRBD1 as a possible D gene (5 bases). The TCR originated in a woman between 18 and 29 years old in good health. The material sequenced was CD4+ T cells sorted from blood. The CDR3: CASSQGLDTGELFF. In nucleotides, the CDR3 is TGTGCCAGCAGTCAGGGCTTGGACACCGGGGAGCTGTTTTTT.